The TCR beta chain described here comes from a study of identical twins. Points from the study as a whole: Clonotypes of the beta chain that were abundant in cord blood carried fewer insertions (memory repertoires showed none). Alpha sequences out of frame and shared by twins had excess low generation probability.

Each CDR3 protein is one row after TCRdb ran MiXCR on the 5' RACE reads. The sample records 350,000 to 400,000 distinct CDR3 sequences, around 9.7% being singletons. All donors were healthy, and all were Caucasian. The germline gives CDR1 DFQATT, CDR2 SNEGSKA (reference sequence). V lost 6 bases, J lost 8 bases, and 19 bases lay in between. This CDR3 has 13 amino acids. This clonotype was counted only a few times. The antigen remains undetermined. The sequence came from a woman aged 45-65 years in good health. Input material: naive T cells sorted from blood. The chain has TRBV20-1 and TRBJ1-2, with D unresolved. CDR3 region: CSAKLTAQNGYTF. CDR3 in DNA: TGCAGTGCGAAACTTACAGCCCAGAACGGCTACACCTTC.